One sample yielded the 15 T cell receptor beta chains listed below, sequenced in a study of T cell responses to AZD1222 COVID-19 vaccine. TCRdb keeps only in-frame clones here, not all; method: immunoSEQ multiplex PCR. This repertoire shows roughly 150,000 clones, roughly 88% found once; its top ten account for roughly 2%. Sequences were derived from peripheral blood, sampled on day 0 of AZD1222 vaccination. The receptors shown here come from an adult in good health.

On this clone: In the same sample, other DNA sequences code for this CDR3. In DNA form, the CDR3 reads TGTGCCAGCAGCCGAGACAGGAGCTCTGGAAACACCATATATTTT. Protein: CASSRDRSSGNTIYF. The chain is built from TRBV4-2 and TRBJ1-3; perhaps TRBD1 as D (6 bases). CDR1 is LGHNA, CDR2 YNFKEQ, per germline. Deletions cut 4 bases from V and 0 bases from J, with 10 bases between. This CDR3 region has 15 residues.

The J gene is TRBJ1-1, the V gene TRBV4-2; no clear D gene. Germline lookup yields CDR1 LGHNA and CDR2 YNFKEQ. Trimming cost V 0 bases and J 5 bases, with 7 bases left between them. The CDR3 sequence is 13 residues long. The CDR3 sequence is CASSQDRGTEAFF. CDR3 in DNA: TGTGCCAGCAGCCAAGATCGAGGGACTGAAGCTTTCTTT.

The chain recombines TRBV4-3 with TRBJ2-3; D perhaps matches TRBD1 (5 bases). Deletions cut 0 bases from V and 5 bases from J, with 15 bases between. CDR3 length: 16 amino acids. Germline lookup yields CDR1 LGHNA and CDR2 YSLEER. The DNA for the CDR3 is TGCGCCAGCAGCCAAGAATTCACAGGTCGAGGAGATACGCAGTATTTT. Encoded protein: CASSQEFTGRGDTQYF.

The chain combines TRBV6-5 with TRBJ2-1; TRBD2 agrees at 7 bases. The CDR3 has 13 residues. Germline V gene sequence: CDR1 MNHEY, CDR2 SVGAGI. J lost 6 bases, V lost 5 bases, and 4 bases had no gene match. The CDR3 region is CASSPTSANEQFF. The CDR3 DNA reads as TGTGCCAGCAGTCCCACTAGCGCCAATGAGCAGTTCTTC.

The rearrangement links TRBV27 to TRBJ2-7, with TRBD2 as a possible D gene (5 bases). This CDR3 comprises 14 residues. V was cut by 3 bases and J by 0 bases, with 9 bases left in between. CDR1 MNHEY and CDR2 SMNVEV come from the germline V gene (reference sequence). The CDR3 reads CASSFGVHSYEQYF. CDR3 coding DNA: TGTGCCAGCAGTTTCGGGGTTCACTCCTACGAGCAGTACTTC.

J is TRBJ2-7 and V is TRBV27; maybe TRBD1 (6 bases). The CDR3 is 17 residues long. Germline V gene sequence: CDR1 MNHEY, CDR2 SMNVEV (reference sequence). With 2 bases removed from V and 2 bases from J, the gap between germline ends came to 19 bases. The CDR3 DNA reads as TGTGCCAGCAGTTTAGCAGCTACGACAGGCGCTACCTACGAGCAGTACTTC. The encoded protein is CASSLAATTGATYEQYF.

The rearrangement joins TRBV19 to TRBJ2-3; 10 bases are shared with TRBD2. This CDR3 region has 17 residues. Germline V gene lookup returns CDR1 LNHDA and CDR2 SQIVND (reference sequence). The trim removed 0 bases at V and 4 bases at J, leaving 7 bases unmatched. The CDR3 DNA reads TGTGCCAGTAGTATAGAGGTTCGGCTAGCGGGGGCAGATACGCAGTATTTT. Amino acid sequence: CASSIEVRLAGADTQYF.

The chain uses TRBV6-5 and TRBJ1-1, with a possible D match to TRBD1 (6 bases). Germline V CDR1 and CDR2: MNHEY, SVGAGI. CDR3 length: 14 amino acids. V shed 6 bases and J shed 2 bases, with 13 bases lying between them. The chain's CDR3 is CASRPGHQNTEAFF. CDR3 bases: TGTGCCAGCAGGCCGGGACACCAAAACACTGAAGCTTTCTTT.

This clone appeared once. The chain carries TRBV18 and TRBJ2-1; D is tentatively TRBD1 or TRBD2 (5 bases each). The CDR3 loop spans 12 amino acids. Deletions cut 3 bases from V and 10 bases from J, with 10 bases between. CDR1 KGHSH and CDR2 LQKENI come from the germline V gene. The CDR3 reads CASSPGTAEQFF. In DNA form, the CDR3 reads TGTGCCAGCTCACCGGGGACGGCGGAGCAGTTCTTC.

The chain carries TRBV4-3 and TRBJ1-2; TRBD1 matches 9 bases. CDR1 and CDR2 from the germline V gene are LGHNA and YSLEER. This CDR3 comprises 15 residues. V dropped 5 bases and J dropped 3; count of bases not matched to a gene: 7. The CDR3 reads CASSSGTGSYYGYTF. The CDR3 DNA reads TGCGCCAGCAGCTCCGGGACAGGGTCGTACTATGGCTACACCTTC.

The chain joins TRBV6-5 to TRBJ1-2, with TRBD1 as a possible D gene (6 bases). Trimming shortened V by 6 bases and J by 4 bases, and 15 bases separated the two germline ends. The CDR3 spans 14 residues. Germline CDR1 is MNHEY and CDR2 is SVGAGI. The CDR3 region has the DNA TGTGCCAGCAGCCCAAGGGGGAATTCCTATGGCTACACCTTC. Translating gives CASSPRGNSYGYTF.

The chain is built from TRBV6-2 or TRBV6-3 and TRBJ2-7; D might be TRBD2 (7 bases). Trimming cost V 4 bases and J 9 bases, with 16 bases left between them. The CDR3 totals 13 residues. Germline CDR1 and CDR2: MNHEY and SVGEGT. In nucleotides, the CDR3 is TGTGCCAGCAGTTCGAGGGGGGGATTTGGGCAGTACTTC. Translating it yields CASSSRGGFGQYF.

This sequence joins TRBV14 and TRBJ1-1, with D possibly TRBD1 on 5 matching bases. This CDR3 contains 11 residues. Trimming pared 4 bases from V and 7 bases from J, leaving 7 bases between. Germline values: CDR1 SGHDN, CDR2 FVKESK. The CDR3 sequence is CASSLGGEAFF. CDR3 nucleotides: TGTGCCAGCAGCCTTGGGGGTGAAGCTTTCTTT.

A single count supports this clone. This chain uses TRBV11-3 with TRBJ2-1; D uncertain. The CDR3 sequence is 13 residues long. V shed 3 bases and J shed 7 bases, with 10 bases lying between them. Germline CDR1 is SGHNT and CDR2 is YENEEA. The CDR3 reads CASSFALGNEQFF. The CDR3 DNA sequence: TGTGCCAGCAGCTTCGCCCTGGGGAATGAGCAGTTCTTC. Combining the CDR3 with reference TRBV11-3 and TRBJ2-1 gives the whole variable domain EAGVVQSPRYKIIEKKQPVAFWCNPISGHNTLYWYLQNLGQGPELLIRYENEEAVDDSQLPKDRFSAERLKGVDSTLKIQPAELGDSAVYLCASSFALGNEQFFGPGTRLTVL.

The chain carries TRBV6-1 and TRBJ1-5; TRBD1 matches 12 bases. Germline V gene sequence: CDR1 MNHNS, CDR2 SASEGT. The V and J ends lost 4 bases and 0 bases, in that order; junction bases with no gene match: 4. The CDR3 length is 17 residues. The CDR3 region has the DNA TGTGCCAGCAGTGGGGGGACAGGGGGCTTTAGCAATCAGCCCCAGCATTTT. It is translated as CASSGGTGGFSNQPQHF.